These 4 T cell receptor beta chains share one sample of origin, sequenced in a study of blood T cell repertoires in COVID-19. Only in-frame clones appear in the TCRdb table, and some are missing; sequencing was by immunoSEQ multiplex PCR. The sample gives about 240,000 clones, 86% of which show up once; 9% to 15% is in the top ten. Sequenced: peripheral blood. The receptors derive from a man at least 80 years old with acute or convalescent COVID-19.

CDR3 coding DNA: TGTGCCAGTAGTATCCTTGGCGGAAGAGCTGAAGCTTTCTTT. Residues: CASSILGGRAEAFF. The V and J genes are TRBV19 and TRBJ1-1; the D is unclear. The V gene lost 3 bases and the J gene lost 6 bases, with 14 bases spanning the gap. Per germline, CDR1 LNHDA and CDR2 SQIVND (reference sequence). This CDR3 comprises 14 residues.

The rearrangement uses TRBV9 and TRBJ1-6; D perhaps matches TRBD1 (6 bases). The CDR3 loop spans 16 amino acids. Trimming took off 3 bases at V and 7 bases at J, with 17 bases between the two ends. The germline CDR1 and CDR2 sequences are SGDLS and YYNGEE. CDR3 in DNA: TGTGCCAGCAGCGCAGACAACAGGGTGGAGAATTCACCCCTCCACTTT. Encoded protein: CASSADNRVENSPLHF.

This chain joins TRBV24-1 and TRBJ1-5; 8 bases map to TRBD1. This CDR3 contains 15 residues. Looked up from germline, CDR1 is KGHDR and CDR2 is SFDVKD. With V trimmed by 4 bases and J by 6 bases, 7 bases remained unmatched. The CDR3 coding sequence is TGTGCCACCAGTGACCGGTCAGGGGGCCGTCAGCCCCAGCATTTT. Its protein is CATSDRSGGRQPQHF.

The chain combines TRBV11-1 with TRBJ1-2; D unclear. Per the germline V gene, CDR1 is SGHAT and CDR2 is FQDESV (reference sequence). The ends were cut back, 3 bases at V and 0 bases at J, with 8 bases in the middle. The CDR3 has 14 residues. CDR3 sequence (DNA): TGTGCCAGCAGCTTTGCTCTAGCTAACTATGGCTACACCTTC. Its protein is CASSFALANYGYTF.